This entry features one TCR beta chain sequence. These data originate in a study of T-cell reconstitution after alpha-beta-depleted transplantation in children. Preparation of the TCRbeta library involved a method that used unique molecular identifiers. Each CDR3 protein is one row after TCRdb ran MiXCR on the PCR reads. The sample records 500,000 or so distinct CDR3 sequences, about 31% being singletons. Between the trimmed V and J ends, which lost 11 bases and 4 bases, there was a span of 17 bases. The germline CDR1 and CDR2 sequences are LNHNV and YYDKDF (reference sequence). The CDR3 is 13 residues long.

The chain has TRBV15 and TRBJ1-1; unclear D gene. Sample: PBMCs from the stem cell graft donor, taken from the stem cell graft. This clonotype was obtained from a human donor who donated a stem cell graft to a child with aplastic anemia. Here the CDR3 DNA reads TGTGCCCTGAGCAGGTCCTCGGGCACTGAAGCTTTCTTT. The encoded protein is CALSRSSGTEAFF.